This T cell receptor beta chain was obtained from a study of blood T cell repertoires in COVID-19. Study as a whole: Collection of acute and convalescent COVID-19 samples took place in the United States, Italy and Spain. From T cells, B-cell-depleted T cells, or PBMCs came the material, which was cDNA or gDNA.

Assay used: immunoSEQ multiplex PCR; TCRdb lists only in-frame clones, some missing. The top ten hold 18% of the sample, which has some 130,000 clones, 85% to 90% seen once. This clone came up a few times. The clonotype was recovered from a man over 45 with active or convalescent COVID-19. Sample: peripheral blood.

CDR3 nucleotide sequence: TGTGCCAGTAGTAATATTAACTTGGCGGGGCAGCCCCAGCATTTT. Protein product: CASSNINLAGQPQHF. The chain joins TRBV19 to TRBJ1-5; D gene ambiguous. CDR1 and CDR2 from the germline V gene are LNHDA and SQIVND (reference sequence). Trimming stripped 4 bases from V and 7 bases from J, with 17 bases between. The CDR3 is made up of 15 amino acids.